A single sample is the source of the 13 T cell receptor beta chains below, sequenced in a study of T cell responses to AZD1222 COVID-19 vaccine. Sequencing used immunoSEQ multiplex PCR; TCRdb keeps in-frame clones, though not all of them. There are around 130,000 clones in the sample; around 94% occur only once, and roughly 6.6% lies in the top ten. The sample in question was peripheral blood, obtained on day 0 of AZD1222 vaccination. Every receptor here comes from an adult in good health.

This clone was found once. J is TRBJ1-2 and V is TRBV9; D not certain. This CDR3 is built from 11 residues. V lost 4 bases to trimming and J lost 8 bases, with 9 bases between them. CDR1 and CDR2 (germline): SGDLS, YYNGEE. CDR3 bases: TGTGCCAGCAGCTCCGGTGAGGGCTACACCTTC. It yields the protein CASSSGEGYTF.

This chain connects TRBV12-5 to TRBJ2-7; 8 positions agree with TRBD1. Germline CDR1 LGHNT, CDR2 FRNRAP. With 10 bases clipped from V and 4 bases from J, the junction kept 15 bases outside the gene matches. The CDR3 contains 15 residues. The CDR3 sequence is CANCPPRQGWYEQYF. In DNA form, the CDR3 reads TGTGCTAATTGTCCCCCCCGACAGGGGTGGTACGAGCAGTACTTC.

The chain employs TRBV7-9 and TRBJ2-1; 8 positions match TRBD2. CDR3 length: 15 amino acids. Losses at the gene ends were 6 bases for V and 3 bases for J; bases not matched to a gene: 7. Germline values: CDR1 SEHNR, CDR2 FQNEAQ (reference sequence). CDR3 DNA sequence: TGTGCCAGCAGAAATAGCGGGGAGCGCTACAATGAGCAGTTCTTC. It encodes CASRNSGERYNEQFF.

This chain joins TRBV6-5 and TRBJ2-7; TRBD1 matches 7 bases. The germline gives CDR1 MNHEY, CDR2 SVGAGI. Germline trimming cut 6 bases from V and 2 bases from J; bases unmatched to any gene: 10. The CDR3 consists of 15 residues. The CDR3 sequence: CASRRGGQLTYEQYF. In DNA form, the CDR3 reads TGTGCCAGCAGACGAGGGGGACAGTTGACCTACGAGCAGTACTTC.

The genes are TRBV2 and TRBJ2-3; D is uncertain. CDR1 is SNHLY, CDR2 FYNNEI, per germline. The CDR3 consists of 10 residues. V was cut by 6 bases and J by 5 bases, with 3 bases left in between. The CDR3 sequence: CASRRDTQYF. The CDR3, as DNA: TGTGCCAGCAGACGAGATACGCAGTATTTT. The full variable domain, completed using reference TRBV2 and TRBJ2-3, is EPEVTQTPSHQVTQMGQEVILRCVPISNHLYFYWYRQILGQKVEFLVSFYNNEISEKSEIFDDQFSVERPDGSNFTLKIRSTKLEDSAMYFCASRRDTQYFGPGTRLTVL.

The J gene is TRBJ2-7, the V gene TRBV7-8; tentatively, D is TRBD1 or TRBD2 (6 bases each). V shed 1 base and J shed 6 bases, with 16 bases lying between them. Germline CDR1 reads SGHVS; CDR2 reads FQNEAQ. CDR3 length: 15 residues. The CDR3 spells CASSLGLMGGGEQYF. The CDR3 bases are TGTGCCAGCAGCTTAGGTTTGATGGGGGGCGGCGAGCAGTACTTC.

This clone was picked up one time. The chain uses TRBV6-5 and TRBJ1-2, with 8 bases matching TRBD1. The CDR3 runs 14 residues. Germline assignment: CDR1 MNHEY and CDR2 SVGAGI. J lost 7 bases, V lost 1 base, and 5 bases had no gene match. Here the CDR3 DNA reads TGTGCCAGCAGTTACTTGGACAGGGCGGGTGGCTACACCTTC. It translates to CASSYLDRAGGYTF.

This clone was found once. The gene calls are TRBV5-1 and TRBJ1-2; perhaps TRBD1 as D (6 bases). V lost 0 bases and J 0 bases, leaving 12 bases between the germline ends. The V gene's germline CDR1 is SGHRS and CDR2 YFSETQ. The CDR3 spans 16 residues. CDR3 in amino acids: CASSLGATGPNYGYTF. In DNA, the CDR3 is TGCGCCAGCAGCTTGGGAGCGACAGGTCCTAACTATGGCTACACCTTC.

This clone was detected only once. V is TRBV28 and J is TRBJ1-2; no definite D call. CDR1 is MDHEN, CDR2 SYDVKM, per germline. The CDR3 runs 12 residues. V shed 5 bases and J shed 7 bases, with 11 bases lying between them. Here the CDR3 reads CASSPSLGGYTF. DNA for the CDR3: TGTGCCAGCAGTCCGTCATTAGGTGGCTACACCTTC.

The chain has TRBV7-2 and TRBJ2-2; 9 bases agree with TRBD2. Germline loops: CDR1 SGHTA, CDR2 FQGNSA. The CDR3 totals 17 residues. J gave up 2 bases and V 1 base, and 5 bases lay outside the gene matches. Written as DNA, the CDR3 is TGTGCCAGCAGCTTAGTTTGGGGACTAGCAAACACCGGGGAGCTGTTTTTT. It yields the protein CASSLVWGLANTGELFF.

The genes are TRBV19 and TRBJ1-2; D not resolved. Germline loops: CDR1 LNHDA, CDR2 SQIVND (reference sequence). V was cut by 6 bases and J by 3 bases, with 8 bases left in between. The length of the CDR3 is 12 residues. As DNA, the CDR3 is TGTGCCAGTAGGACCTCCGACTATGGCTACACCTTC. This encodes CASRTSDYGYTF.

CDR3: CASSIDFRINNEQFF. For the CDR3, the DNA is TGTGCCAGTAGTATAGATTTCCGGATCAACAATGAGCAGTTCTTC. V gene TRBV19 combines with J gene TRBJ2-1; D not certain. This CDR3 is 15 amino acids long. Germline V lookup: CDR1 LNHDA, CDR2 SQIVND (reference sequence). Trimming shortened V by 0 bases and J by 5 bases, and 11 bases separated the two germline ends.

This chain uses TRBV7-9 with TRBJ2-5; D ambiguous. Germline-derived CDR1 and CDR2 are SEHNR and FQNEAQ (reference sequence). The CDR3 contains 14 residues. V gave up 7 bases and J gave up 4 bases, with 16 bases separating them. The CDR3 DNA follows: TGTGCCAGCAACTTTAAGGGTGGGCGAGAGACCCAGTACTTC. Protein: CASNFKGGRETQYF.